This paragraph covers one T cell receptor (beta chain) sequence. The antigen is not known. The data derive from a study of T cells after yellow fever vaccination. TCRdb reanalysed the 5' RACE reads using MiXCR and keeps one entry per CDR3 protein. Of some 600,000 distinct CDR3 sequences detected, roughly an eighth appear once; the ten largest clones hold about 15%. Study findings and constraints: Although the secondary response was weaker, it peaked faster, at day 5 versus 15.

Trimming stripped 6 bases from V and 6 bases from J, with 21 bases between. Germline V CDR1 and CDR2: DFQATT, SNEGSKA (reference sequence). CDR3 length: 15 residues. The chain uses TRBV20-1 and TRBJ2-1, with D perhaps TRBD1 or TRBD2 (5 bases each). This TCR was recovered from a man between 25 and 39 years old who received the YFV17D yellow fever vaccine. The sample here was PBMCs, taken on the day of the yellow fever booster vaccination. CDR3 protein: CSAKGRVSDFNEQFF. CDR3 nucleotides: TGCAGTGCAAAAGGCAGGGTTTCGGACTTCAATGAGCAGTTCTTC.